Each of the 11 T cell receptor beta chains below was sequenced from the same sample in a study of blood T cell repertoires in COVID-19. Repertoires were generated with immunoSEQ multiplex PCR, while TCRdb's copy carries only in-frame clones and drops some. The sample shows over 90,000 clones, about four fifths of them seen only once. Sequences were obtained from peripheral blood. The receptors were sampled from a human donor in a cohort sampled during active COVID-19.

V usage is TRBV7-2 and J usage is TRBJ1-2; TRBD1 is a possible D gene (6 bases). From germline, CDR1 is SGHTA and CDR2 FQGNSA. Trimming pared 2 bases from V and 7 bases from J, leaving 11 bases between. This CDR3 is built from 13 residues. The CDR3 sequence: CASSLNDRSGYTF. In DNA, the CDR3 is TGTGCCAGCAGCTTAAACGACAGGTCTGGCTACACCTTC.

The V gene is TRBV7-2, the J gene TRBJ2-6; no reliable D call. Germline V gene sequence: CDR1 SGHTA, CDR2 FQGNSA. V was pared by 2 bases and J by 4 bases, with 6 bases between. The CDR3 is 14 residues long. The CDR3 DNA reads as TGTGCCAGCAGCTTAACTGCAGGGGCCAACGTCCTGACTTTC. Its translation: CASSLTAGANVLTF.

The rearrangement uses TRBV5-1 and TRBJ1-3; possibly TRBD1 for D (5 bases). Germline CDR1 reads SGHRS; CDR2 reads YFSETQ. V was clipped by 4 bases and J by 0 bases, with 14 bases between them. This CDR3 is built from 16 residues. The DNA of the CDR3 is TGCGCCAGCAGCCCCGGTAGACAGCTCTCTGGAAACACCATATATTTT. It is translated as CASSPGRQLSGNTIYF.

The chain employs TRBV6-1 and TRBJ1-2; D gene uncertain. CDR1 is MNHNS, CDR2 SASEGT, per germline. The length of the CDR3 is 15 residues. V was cut by 1 base and J by 5 bases, with 14 bases left in between. CDR3 DNA sequence: TGTGCCAGCAGTGAAGGAAGAGATAGAGGTTATGGCTACACCTTC. Translation: CASSEGRDRGYGYTF.

In this sample, this clone turned up a few times. The rearrangement uses TRBV12-5 and TRBJ1-6; 8 bases agree with TRBD1. Germline-derived CDR1 and CDR2 are LGHNT and FRNRAP. V lost 4 bases to trimming and J lost 7 bases; unmatched junction nucleotides: 6. This CDR3 has 15 amino acids. The CDR3 bases are TGTGCTAGTGGTTGGGCCCCAGGGGGCAATTCACCCCTCCACTTT. It encodes CASGWAPGGNSPLHF.

The chain recombines TRBV14 with TRBJ1-2; 7 bases line up with TRBD1. Germline assignment: CDR1 SGHDN and CDR2 FVKESK. The V gene end was trimmed by 2 bases and the J gene end by 5 bases; junction bases not matched to a gene: 8. This CDR3 region has 15 residues. The CDR3 loop reads CASSQPGGVGYGYTF. CDR3 nucleotide sequence: TGTGCCAGCAGCCAACCAGGGGGTGTTGGGTATGGCTACACCTTC.

The chain combines TRBV10-2 with TRBJ1-1, with 9 positions matching TRBD1. The CDR3 length is 14 residues. Germline V gene lookup returns CDR1 WSHSY and CDR2 SAAADI. The V gene end was trimmed by 2 bases and the J gene end by 8 bases; junction bases not matched to a gene: 6. This CDR3 reads CASSERTGEREAFF. CDR3 coding DNA: TGCGCCAGCAGTGAGCGGACAGGGGAACGGGAAGCTTTCTTT.

The chain has TRBV4-2 and TRBJ1-2; D is perhaps TRBD1 (6 bases). CDR1 and CDR2 from the germline V gene are LGHNA and YNFKEQ. CDR3 length: 14 residues. V lost 3 bases and J 8 bases, leaving 16 bases between the germline ends. The CDR3 spells CASSQRGGYGGYTF. CDR3 DNA sequence: TGTGCCAGCAGCCAGAGAGGGGGATATGGGGGCTACACCTTC.

This clone came up a few times. This chain uses TRBV10-2 with TRBJ2-5; D may be TRBD1 (6 bases). The CDR3 sequence is 17 residues long. The V end lost 0 bases, the J end lost 4 bases, and 18 bases lay between the germline ends. Germline V gives CDR1 WSHSY, CDR2 SAAADI. The CDR3 spells CASSESPGGYLGETQYF. The CDR3 DNA follows: TGCGCCAGCAGTGAGTCGCCTGGGGGCTACTTAGGAGAGACCCAGTACTTC.

This chain connects TRBV27 to TRBJ1-1, with TRBD1 as a possible D gene (5 bases). CDR3 length equals 15 residues. V dropped 5 bases and J dropped 1 base, with 14 bases sitting between them. Germline CDR1 MNHEY, CDR2 SMNVEV (reference sequence). CDR3 DNA sequence: TGTGCCAGCAGTCCCCCGACAGAGAAGAACACTGAAGCTTTCTTT. Translation gives CASSPPTEKNTEAFF.

V and J are TRBV4-3 and TRBJ1-2; D is ambiguous. The V end was cut by 0 bases, the J end by 2 bases, with 13 bases between. There are 16 residues in the CDR3. CDR1 is LGHNA, CDR2 YSLEER, per germline. The CDR3: CASSQDPYNFNYGYTF. CDR3 nucleotides: TGCGCCAGCAGCCAAGACCCATATAACTTCAACTATGGCTACACCTTC.